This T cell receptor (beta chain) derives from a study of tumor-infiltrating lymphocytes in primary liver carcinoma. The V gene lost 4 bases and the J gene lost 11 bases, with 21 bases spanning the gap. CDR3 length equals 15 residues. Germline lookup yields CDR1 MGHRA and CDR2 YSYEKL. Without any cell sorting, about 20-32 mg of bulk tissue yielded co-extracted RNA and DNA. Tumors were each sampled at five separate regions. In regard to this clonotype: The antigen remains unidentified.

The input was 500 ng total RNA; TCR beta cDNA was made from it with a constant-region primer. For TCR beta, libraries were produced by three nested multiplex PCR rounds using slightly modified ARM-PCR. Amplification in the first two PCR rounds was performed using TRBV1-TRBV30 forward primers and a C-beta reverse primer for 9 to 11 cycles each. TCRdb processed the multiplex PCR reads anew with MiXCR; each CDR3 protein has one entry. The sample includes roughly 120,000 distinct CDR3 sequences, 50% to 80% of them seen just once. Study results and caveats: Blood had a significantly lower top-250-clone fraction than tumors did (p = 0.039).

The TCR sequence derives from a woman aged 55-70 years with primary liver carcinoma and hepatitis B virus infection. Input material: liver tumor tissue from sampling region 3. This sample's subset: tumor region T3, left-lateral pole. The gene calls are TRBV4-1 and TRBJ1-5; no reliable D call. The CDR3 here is CASSRVGWSNLAQHF. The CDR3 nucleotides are TGCGCCAGCAGCCGAGTGGGGTGGAGCAATCTGGCCCAGCATTTT.